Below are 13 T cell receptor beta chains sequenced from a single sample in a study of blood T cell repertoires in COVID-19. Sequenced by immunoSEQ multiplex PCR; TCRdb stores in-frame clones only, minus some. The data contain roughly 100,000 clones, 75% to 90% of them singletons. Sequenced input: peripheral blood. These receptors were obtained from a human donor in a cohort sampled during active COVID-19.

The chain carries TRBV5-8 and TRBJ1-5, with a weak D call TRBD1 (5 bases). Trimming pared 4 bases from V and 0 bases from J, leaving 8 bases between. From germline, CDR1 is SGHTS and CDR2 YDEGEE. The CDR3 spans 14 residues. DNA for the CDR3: TGTGCCAGCAGCGAGGACATTAGCAATCAGCCCCAGCATTTT. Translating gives CASSEDISNQPQHF.

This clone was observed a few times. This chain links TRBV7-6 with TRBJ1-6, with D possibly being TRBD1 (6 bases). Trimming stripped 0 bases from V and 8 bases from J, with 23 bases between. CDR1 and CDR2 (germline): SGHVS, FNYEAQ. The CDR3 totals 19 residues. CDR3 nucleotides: TGTGCCAGCAGCTTAGCCGGGGGGAAGAGACAGGCCCGCTATTCACCCCTCCACTTT. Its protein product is CASSLAGGKRQARYSPLHF.

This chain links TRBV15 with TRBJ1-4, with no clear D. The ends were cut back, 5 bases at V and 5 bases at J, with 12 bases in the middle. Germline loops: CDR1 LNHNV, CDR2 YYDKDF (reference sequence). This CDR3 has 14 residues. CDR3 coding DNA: TGTGCCACCAGCCCCGGGAGTGTAAATGAAAAACTGTTTTTT. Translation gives CATSPGSVNEKLFF.

The CDR3 coding sequence is TGTGCCAGCAGCCAAATGGACACAGGGTTCTACACCTTC. Amino acid sequence: CASSQMDTGFYTF. The rearrangement links TRBV3-1 (or the pseudogene TRBV3-2) to TRBJ1-2; D perhaps matches TRBD1 (6 bases). The CDR3 contains 13 residues. Trimming took off 2 bases at V and 10 bases at J, with 14 bases between the two ends. Germline values: CDR1 LGHDT, CDR2 YNNKEL (reference sequence).

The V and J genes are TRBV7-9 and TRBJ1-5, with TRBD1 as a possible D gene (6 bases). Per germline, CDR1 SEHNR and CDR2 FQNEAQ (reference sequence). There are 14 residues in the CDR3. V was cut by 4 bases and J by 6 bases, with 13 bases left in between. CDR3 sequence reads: CASSSAGVGQPQHF. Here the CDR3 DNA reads TGTGCCAGCAGCTCCGCAGGGGTGGGTCAGCCCCAGCATTTT. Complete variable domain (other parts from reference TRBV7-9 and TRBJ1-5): DTGVSQNPRHKITKRGQNVTFRCDPISEHNRLYWYRQTLGQGPEFLTYFQNEAQLEKSRLLSDRFSAERPKGSFSTLEIQRTEQGDSAMYLCASSSAGVGQPQHFGDGTRLSIL.

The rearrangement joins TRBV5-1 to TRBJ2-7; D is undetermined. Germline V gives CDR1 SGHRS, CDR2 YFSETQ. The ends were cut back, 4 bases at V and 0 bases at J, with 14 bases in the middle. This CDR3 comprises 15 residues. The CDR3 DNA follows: TGCGCCAGCAGCCTGGACCCACGTAGCTCCTACGAGCAGTACTTC. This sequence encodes CASSLDPRSSYEQYF.

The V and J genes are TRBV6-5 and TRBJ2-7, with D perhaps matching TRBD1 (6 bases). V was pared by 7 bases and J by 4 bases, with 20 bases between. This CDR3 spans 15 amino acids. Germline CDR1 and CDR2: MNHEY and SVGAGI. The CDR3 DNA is TGTGCCAGCAATCCCTTACCTACAGGGACGTACGAGCAGTACTTC. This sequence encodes CASNPLPTGTYEQYF.

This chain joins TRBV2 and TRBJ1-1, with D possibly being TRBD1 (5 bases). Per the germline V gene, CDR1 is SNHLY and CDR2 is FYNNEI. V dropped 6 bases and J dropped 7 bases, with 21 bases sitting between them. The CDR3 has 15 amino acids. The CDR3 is CASRREQGRKNEAFF. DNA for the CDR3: TGTGCCAGCAGGAGAGAGCAGGGTAGGAAGAATGAAGCTTTCTTT.

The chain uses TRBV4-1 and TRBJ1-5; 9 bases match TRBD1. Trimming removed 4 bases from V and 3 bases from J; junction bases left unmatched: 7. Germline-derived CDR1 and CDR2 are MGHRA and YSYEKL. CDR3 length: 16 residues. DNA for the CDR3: TGCGCCAGCAGCCGGGGGACAGGGCTTATCAATCAGCCCCAGCATTTT. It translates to CASSRGTGLINQPQHF.

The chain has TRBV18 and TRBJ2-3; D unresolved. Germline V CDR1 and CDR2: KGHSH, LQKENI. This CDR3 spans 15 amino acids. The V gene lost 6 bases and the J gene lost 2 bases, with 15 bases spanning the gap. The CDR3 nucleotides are TGTGCCAGCTCGCAAAGCCTCACTATCACAGATACGCAGTATTTT. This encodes CASSQSLTITDTQYF.

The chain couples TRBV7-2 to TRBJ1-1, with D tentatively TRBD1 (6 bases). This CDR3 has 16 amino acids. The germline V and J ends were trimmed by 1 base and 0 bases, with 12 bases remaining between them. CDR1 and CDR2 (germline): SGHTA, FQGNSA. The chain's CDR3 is CASSLEWGRMNTEAFF. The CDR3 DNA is TGTGCCAGCAGCTTAGAGTGGGGGCGCATGAACACTGAAGCTTTCTTT.

The CDR3 sequence: CATAGTGPYEQYF. The DNA for the CDR3 is TGTGCCACCGCCGGGACAGGCCCCTACGAGCAGTACTTC. The gene calls are TRBV21-1 and TRBJ2-7; TRBD1 is the table's D call and was not checked against the DNA. TRBV21-1 is deemed a pseudogene. The CDR3 is made up of 13 amino acids.

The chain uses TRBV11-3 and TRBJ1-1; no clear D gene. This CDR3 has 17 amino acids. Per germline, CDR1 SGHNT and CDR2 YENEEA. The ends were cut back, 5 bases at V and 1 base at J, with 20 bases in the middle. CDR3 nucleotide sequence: TGTGCCAGCAGCAAAGGGAGGGAGAAGCTACGGAACACTGAAGCTTTCTTT. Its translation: CASSKGREKLRNTEAFF.